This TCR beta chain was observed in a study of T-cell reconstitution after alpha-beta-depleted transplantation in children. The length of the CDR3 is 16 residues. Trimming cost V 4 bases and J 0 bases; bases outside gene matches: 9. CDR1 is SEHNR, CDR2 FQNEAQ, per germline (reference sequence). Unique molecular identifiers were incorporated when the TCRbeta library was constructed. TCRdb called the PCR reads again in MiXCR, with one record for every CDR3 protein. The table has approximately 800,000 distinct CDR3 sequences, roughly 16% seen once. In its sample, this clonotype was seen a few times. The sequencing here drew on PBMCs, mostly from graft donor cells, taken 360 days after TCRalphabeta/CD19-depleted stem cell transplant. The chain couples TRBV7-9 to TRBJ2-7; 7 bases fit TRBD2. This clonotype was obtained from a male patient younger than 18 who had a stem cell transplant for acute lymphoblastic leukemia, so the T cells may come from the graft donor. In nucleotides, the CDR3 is TGTGCCAGCAGCTCCTCCCCTAGCGGAAGCTCCTACGAGCAGTACTTC. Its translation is CASSSSPSGSSYEQYF.